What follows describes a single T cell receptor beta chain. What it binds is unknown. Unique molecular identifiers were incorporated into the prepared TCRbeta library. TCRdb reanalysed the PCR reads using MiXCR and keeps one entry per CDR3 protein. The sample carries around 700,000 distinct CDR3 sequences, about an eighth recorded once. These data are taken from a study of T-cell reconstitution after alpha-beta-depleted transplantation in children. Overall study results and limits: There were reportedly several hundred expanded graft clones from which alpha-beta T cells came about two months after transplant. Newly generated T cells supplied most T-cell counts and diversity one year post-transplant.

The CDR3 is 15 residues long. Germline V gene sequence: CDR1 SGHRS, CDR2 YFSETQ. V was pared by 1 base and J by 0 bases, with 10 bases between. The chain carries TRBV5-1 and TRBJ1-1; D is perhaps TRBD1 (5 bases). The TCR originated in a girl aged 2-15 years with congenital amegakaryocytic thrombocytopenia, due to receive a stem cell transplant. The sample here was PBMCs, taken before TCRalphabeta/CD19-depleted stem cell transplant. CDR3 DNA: TGCGCCAGCAGCTTGTTTAAGGGGATGAACACTGAAGCTTTCTTT. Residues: CASSLFKGMNTEAFF.